The 23 T cell receptor beta chains in this list originate from one sample, sequenced in a study of T cell responses to AZD1222 COVID-19 vaccine. Sequenced by immunoSEQ multiplex PCR; TCRdb stores in-frame clones only, minus some. Of about 140,000 clones in the sample, around 90% are singletons; the top ten hold about 4.8%. The sequenced sample was peripheral blood, obtained on day 0 of AZD1222 vaccination. The receptors shown here come from an adult in good health.

The genes are TRBV12-3 or TRBV12-4 and TRBJ2-5; TRBD2 is a possible D gene (5 bases). Trimming left V 1 base short and J 3 bases short, with 6 bases between. The CDR3 loop spans 13 amino acids. CDR3 DNA sequence: TGTGCCAGCAGTTTAGACGGGAAAGAGACCCAGTACTTC. It codes for CASSLDGKETQYF.

The genes are TRBV4-2 and TRBJ1-1, with D uncertain. CDR3 length equals 14 residues. V lost 0 bases and J 7 bases, leaving 12 bases between the germline ends. Germline V gene data show CDR1 as LGHNA and CDR2 as YNFKEQ. CDR3 sequence: CASSQDSSGFEAFF. The CDR3 nucleotides read TGTGCCAGCAGCCAAGATTCTTCGGGGTTTGAAGCTTTCTTT.

For the CDR3, the DNA is TGTGCCAGCAGAGGTACAGGGTTGGGGACAGATACGCAGTATTTT. This gives the protein CASRGTGLGTDTQYF. J is TRBJ2-3 and V is TRBV27, with a possible D match to TRBD1 (6 bases). V lost 6 bases, J lost 3 bases, and 16 bases lay in between. The CDR3 runs 15 residues. The V gene's germline CDR1 is MNHEY and CDR2 SMNVEV (reference sequence).

The rearrangement links TRBV7-8 to TRBJ1-5; TRBD1 agrees at 10 bases. CDR3 length: 15 amino acids. V was clipped by 3 bases and J by 5 bases; unmatched bases: 4. The germline gives CDR1 SGHVS, CDR2 FQNEAQ. CDR3 amino acids: CASSLRQGADQPQHF. CDR3 bases: TGTGCCAGCAGCTTGAGACAGGGGGCGGATCAGCCCCAGCATTTT.

The chain is built from TRBV6-6 and TRBJ2-7; D uncertain. The CDR3 consists of 13 residues. CDR1 and CDR2 from the germline V gene are MNHNY and SVGAGI (reference sequence). Trimming removed 2 bases at V and 4 bases at J, with 9 bases between. CDR3 nucleotide sequence: TGTGCCAGCAGTTACGGTGGACCTTACGAGCAGTACTTC. Amino acids: CASSYGGPYEQYF.

This clone was picked up a small number of times. The V call is TRBV5-8, the J call TRBJ1-5; D not resolved. V lost 2 bases and J 0 bases, leaving 18 bases between the germline ends. CDR1 SGHTS and CDR2 YDEGEE come from the germline V gene. The CDR3 totals 18 residues. In DNA, the CDR3 is TGTGCCAGCAGCTTAATGGGCTATCAGGCTTATAGCAATCAGCCCCAGCATTTT. Protein: CASSLMGYQAYSNQPQHF.

The rearrangement links TRBV21-1 to TRBJ1-5; TRBD1 was called by the table and not checked on the DNA. TRBV21-1 corresponds to a pseudogene. The CDR3 extends over 18 amino acids. The CDR3 DNA follows: TGTGCCAGCAGCCCGGCGGGGGGACAGGGGAATTGGAATCAGCCCCAGCATTTT. It specifies CASSPAGGQGNWNQPQHF.

This sequence joins TRBV18 and TRBJ1-6, with 7 bases identical to TRBD1. In germline, CDR1 is KGHSH, CDR2 LQKENI. V was clipped by 3 bases and J by 11 bases; unmatched bases: 10. The CDR3 has 15 residues. The CDR3 protein is CASSPSQTGTTPLHF. In DNA form, the CDR3 reads TGTGCCAGCTCACCGTCCCAGACAGGGACTACACCCCTCCACTTT. Looking up the rest from reference TRBV18 and TRBJ1-6 gives the full variable domain: NAGVMQNPRHLVRRRGQEARLRCSPMKGHSHVYWYRQLPEEGLKFMVYLQKENIIDESGMPKERFSAEFPKEGPSILRIQQVVRGDSAAYFCASSPSQTGTTPLHFGNGTRLTVT.

Here the CDR3 DNA reads TGTGCCAGCAGGAATGGAAACACCATATATTTT. This codes for CASRNGNTIYF. The chain joins TRBV5-4 to TRBJ1-3, with unresolved D. There are 11 residues in the CDR3. Germline lookup yields CDR1 SGHNT and CDR2 YYREEE (reference sequence). V was clipped by 5 bases and J by 3 bases, with 3 bases between them.

This clone showed up just once. V gene TRBV5-1 combines with J gene TRBJ1-2, with D maybe TRBD1 (5 bases). Trimming removed 0 bases at V and 8 bases at J, with 17 bases between. This CDR3 is built from 15 residues. Germline loops: CDR1 SGHRS, CDR2 YFSETQ. The CDR3 DNA sequence: TGCGCCAGCAGCTTGGACGGGGCGCGGGTTGGAGGCTACACCTTC. As protein: CASSLDGARVGGYTF.

This clone has a single count. The V call is TRBV20-1, the J call TRBJ1-2; the match to TRBD1 covers 7 bases. V gave up 3 bases and J gave up 0 bases; unmatched junction bases: 10. Germline values: CDR1 DFQATT, CDR2 SNEGSKA (reference sequence). The CDR3 extends over 16 amino acids. In DNA form, the CDR3 reads TGCAGTGCTAGTTTGGGACAGACGGGAGCTAACTATGGCTACACCTTC. It encodes CSASLGQTGANYGYTF.

The chain recombines TRBV2 with TRBJ1-2, with no clear D. The V and J ends lost 2 bases and 4 bases respectively, with 8 bases between them. Germline V gene sequence: CDR1 SNHLY, CDR2 FYNNEI. The CDR3 is made up of 13 amino acids. As DNA, the CDR3 is TGTGCCAGCAGTGAATGGGGTCCCTATGGCTACACCTTC. It translates to CASSEWGPYGYTF.

The CDR3 loop reads CASSYLSGGAGETQYF. The CDR3 nucleotides read TGTGCCAGCAGTTACCTTAGCGGGGGGGCCGGAGAGACCCAGTACTTC. V is TRBV6-5 and J is TRBJ2-5; TRBD2 matches 11 bases. V lost 2 bases, J lost 4 bases, and 6 bases stayed unmatched. This CDR3 comprises 16 residues. From germline, CDR1 is MNHEY and CDR2 SVGAGI.

V and J are TRBV19 and TRBJ2-1, with D perhaps TRBD2 (6 bases). V shed 7 bases and J shed 5 bases, with 24 bases lying between them. The CDR3 totals 17 residues. The germline CDR1 and CDR2 sequences are LNHDA and SQIVND (reference sequence). In nucleotides, the CDR3 is TGTGCCAGTACCGGGGCGGGGTTTGCGTCCCGTGACAATGAGCAGTTCTTC. Protein sequence: CASTGAGFASRDNEQFF.

The table lists this clone with a count of one. V gene TRBV6-1 combines with J gene TRBJ1-2, with 7 bases fitting TRBD1. V lost 0 bases and J lost 4; bases outside the gene matches: 5. Looked up from germline, CDR1 is MNHNS and CDR2 is SASEGT. The CDR3 length is 15 residues. The CDR3 loop is CASSEARGRFYGYTF. The CDR3 bases are TGTGCCAGCAGTGAAGCAAGGGGGCGCTTCTATGGCTACACCTTC.

The V and J genes are TRBV6-4 and TRBJ1-1; maybe TRBD1 (5 bases). Trimming removed 8 bases from V and 1 base from J, with 20 bases in between. This CDR3 has 16 amino acids. Germline V gene data show CDR1 as MRHNA and CDR2 as SNTAGT. The CDR3 protein is CASQKRTGERNTEAFF. CDR3 DNA sequence: TGTGCCAGCCAAAAGCGAACAGGAGAAAGGAACACTGAAGCTTTCTTT.

The CDR3: CASSINGLADTQYF. The DNA of the CDR3 is TGTGCCAGTAGTATTAACGGATTAGCAGATACGCAGTATTTT. This chain links TRBV19 with TRBJ2-3; D unresolved. CDR1 and CDR2 (germline): LNHDA, SQIVND (reference sequence). V lost 3 bases to trimming and J lost 4 bases, with 11 bases between them. This CDR3 is built from 14 residues.

V gene TRBV15 combines with J gene TRBJ1-1; D not certain. CDR3 length: 14 amino acids. CDR1 is LNHNV and CDR2 is YYDKDF in the germline V gene (reference sequence). V was trimmed by 6 bases and J by 1 base, leaving 12 bases between them. Here the CDR3 reads CATRHSRRNTEAFF. The CDR3 bases are TGTGCCACCAGACATTCGCGGCGGAACACTGAAGCTTTCTTT.

On this clone itself: Other DNA sequences in the sample encode the same CDR3. The V gene is TRBV7-9, the J gene TRBJ1-1, with 7 positions matching TRBD1. Germline CDR1 is SEHNR and CDR2 is FQNEAQ (reference sequence). Germline trimming cut 1 base from V and 8 bases from J; bases unmatched to any gene: 1. The CDR3 contains 12 residues. This CDR3 reads CASSLDRGEAFF. The CDR3 DNA sequence: TGTGCCAGCAGCTTAGACAGGGGAGAAGCTTTCTTT.

The CDR3 nucleotides read TGCGCCAGCAGCACGACTAGCGGGATCACAGATACGCAGTATTTT. Translated: CASSTTSGITDTQYF. The chain carries TRBV5-1 and TRBJ2-3, with 11 positions matching TRBD2. This CDR3 spans 15 amino acids. Losses at the gene ends were 4 bases for V and 2 bases for J; bases not matched to a gene: 3. CDR1 is SGHRS and CDR2 is YFSETQ in the germline V gene.

V gene TRBV28 combines with J gene TRBJ1-1; 8 bases are shared with TRBD1. Germline values: CDR1 MDHEN, CDR2 SYDVKM. V trimming: 1 base; J trimming: 7 bases; junction bases outside the gene matches: 2. This CDR3 is built from 13 residues. CDR3 nucleotide sequence: TGTGCCAGCAGTTTATTAACAGGGGGTGAAGCTTTCTTT. Translating it yields CASSLLTGGEAFF.

This chain connects TRBV27 to TRBJ2-7, with TRBD1 identical over 7 bases. Germline V CDR1 and CDR2: MNHEY, SMNVEV (reference sequence). This CDR3 spans 17 amino acids. The V and J ends lost 5 bases and 3 bases, in that order; junction bases with no gene match: 16. The DNA of the CDR3 is TGTGCCAGCAGTAAACAGGGGATCTTAGGGAAAGGCTACGAGCAGTACTTC. It specifies CASSKQGILGKGYEQYF.

This clone was detected only once. Written as DNA, the CDR3 is TGTGCCAGCAGCGGGGCCAACGTCCTGACTTTC. It encodes CASSGANVLTF. The chain recombines TRBV3-1 (or the pseudogene TRBV3-2) with TRBJ2-6; D gene uncertain. Trimming stripped 5 bases from V and 4 bases from J, with 0 bases between. This CDR3 spans 11 amino acids. The germline CDR1 and CDR2 sequences are LGHDT and YNNKEL (reference sequence).